This T cell receptor (beta chain) was documented in a study of T cell responses to AZD1222 COVID-19 vaccine. Study results and caveats: After two AZD1222 doses, spike-specific TCR breadth and depth rose versus day 0.

For this clone: Its antigen is currently unknown.

The assay was immunoSEQ multiplex PCR, and TCRdb's table has in-frame clones only and misses some. Here the sample spans around 140,000 clones, 85% to 95% being singletons. The V end lost 0 bases, the J end lost 11 bases, and 10 bases lay between the germline ends. Germline V gene data show CDR1 as LGHNA and CDR2 as YSLEER. This CDR3 has 12 residues. Sample: peripheral blood, taken on day 0 of AZD1222 vaccination. The chain uses TRBV4-3 and TRBJ1-1; maybe TRBD1 (5 bases). The origin of this receptor is an adult in good health. The CDR3 reads CASSQDQGRAFF. In DNA, the CDR3 is TGCGCCAGCAGCCAAGACCAGGGAAGGGCTTTCTTT.